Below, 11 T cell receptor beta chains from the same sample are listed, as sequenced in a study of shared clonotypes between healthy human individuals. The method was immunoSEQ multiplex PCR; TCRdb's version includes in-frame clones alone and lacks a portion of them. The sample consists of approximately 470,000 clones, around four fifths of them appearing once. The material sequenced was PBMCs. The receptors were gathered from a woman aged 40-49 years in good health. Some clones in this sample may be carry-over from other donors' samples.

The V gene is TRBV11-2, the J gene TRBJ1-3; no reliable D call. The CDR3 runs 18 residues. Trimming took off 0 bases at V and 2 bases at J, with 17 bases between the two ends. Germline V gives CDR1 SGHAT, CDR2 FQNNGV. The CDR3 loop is CASSLEWGGFGAGNTIYF. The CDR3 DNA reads TGTGCCAGCAGCTTAGAATGGGGAGGGTTCGGGGCTGGAAACACCATATATTTT.

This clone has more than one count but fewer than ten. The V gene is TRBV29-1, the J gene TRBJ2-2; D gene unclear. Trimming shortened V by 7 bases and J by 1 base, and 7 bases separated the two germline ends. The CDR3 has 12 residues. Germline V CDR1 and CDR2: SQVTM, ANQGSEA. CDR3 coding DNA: TGCAGCGGAAGTGAGAACACCGGGGAGCTGTTTTTT. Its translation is CSGSENTGELFF.

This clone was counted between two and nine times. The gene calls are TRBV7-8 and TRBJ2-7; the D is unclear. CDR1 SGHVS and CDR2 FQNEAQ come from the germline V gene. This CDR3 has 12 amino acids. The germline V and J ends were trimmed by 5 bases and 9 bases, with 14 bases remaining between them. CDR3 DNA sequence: TGTGCCAGCAGCCCCGCCAGAATCGGGCAGTACTTC. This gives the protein CASSPARIGQYF.

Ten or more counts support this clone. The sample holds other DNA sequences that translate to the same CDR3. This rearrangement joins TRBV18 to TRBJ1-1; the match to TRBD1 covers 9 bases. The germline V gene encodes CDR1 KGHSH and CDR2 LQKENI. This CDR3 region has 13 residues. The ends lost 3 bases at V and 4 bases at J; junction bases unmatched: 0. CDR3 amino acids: CASSPGQGTEAFF. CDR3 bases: TGTGCCAGCTCACCGGGACAGGGCACTGAAGCTTTCTTT.

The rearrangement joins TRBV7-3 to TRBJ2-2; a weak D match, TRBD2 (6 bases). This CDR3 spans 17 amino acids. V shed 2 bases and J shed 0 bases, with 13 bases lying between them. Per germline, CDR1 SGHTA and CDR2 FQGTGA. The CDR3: CASSLGAGPANTGELFF. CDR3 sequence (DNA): TGTGCCAGCAGCTTAGGTGCGGGGCCTGCGAACACCGGGGAGCTGTTTTTT. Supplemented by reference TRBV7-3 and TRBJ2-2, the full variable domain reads GAGVSQTPSNKVTEKGKYVELRCDPISGHTALYWYRQSLGQGPEFLIYFQGTGAADDSGLPNDRFFAVRPEGSVSTLKIQRTERGDSAVYLCASSLGAGPANTGELFFGEGSRLTVL.

The CDR3 region is CASRGGTGVPEQYF. The CDR3 coding sequence is TGTGCCAGCAGAGGAGGGACAGGGGTCCCCGAGCAGTACTTC. J is TRBJ2-7 and V is TRBV28; the match to TRBD1 covers 10 bases. The CDR3 length is 14 residues. V dropped 6 bases and J dropped 6; count of bases not matched to a gene: 8. Germline values: CDR1 MDHEN, CDR2 SYDVKM.

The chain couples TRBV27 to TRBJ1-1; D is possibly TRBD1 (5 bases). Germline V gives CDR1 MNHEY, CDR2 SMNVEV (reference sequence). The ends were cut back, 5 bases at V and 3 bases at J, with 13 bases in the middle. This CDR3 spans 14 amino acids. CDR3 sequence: CASSPTVAYTEAFF. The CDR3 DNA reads TGTGCCAGCAGTCCGACAGTAGCTTACACTGAAGCTTTCTTT.

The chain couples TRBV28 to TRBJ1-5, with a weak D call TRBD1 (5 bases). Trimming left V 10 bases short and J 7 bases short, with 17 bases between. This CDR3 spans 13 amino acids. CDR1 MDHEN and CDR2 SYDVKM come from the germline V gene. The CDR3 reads CATRTPAGQPQHF. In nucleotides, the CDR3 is TGTGCCACCCGGACACCGGCGGGACAGCCCCAGCATTTT. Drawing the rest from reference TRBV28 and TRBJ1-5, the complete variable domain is DVKVTQSSRYLVKRTGEKVFLECVQDMDHENMFWYRQDPGLGLRLIYFSYDVKMKEKGDIPEGYSVSREKKERFSLILESASTNQTSMYLCATRTPAGQPQHFGDGTRLSIL.

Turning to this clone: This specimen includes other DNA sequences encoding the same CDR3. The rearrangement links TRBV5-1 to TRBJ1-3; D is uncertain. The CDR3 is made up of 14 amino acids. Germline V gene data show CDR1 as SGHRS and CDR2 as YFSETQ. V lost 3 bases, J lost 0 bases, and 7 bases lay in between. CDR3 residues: CASSSSGSGNTIYF. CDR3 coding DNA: TGCGCCAGCAGCTCCTCGGGCTCTGGAAACACCATATATTTT.

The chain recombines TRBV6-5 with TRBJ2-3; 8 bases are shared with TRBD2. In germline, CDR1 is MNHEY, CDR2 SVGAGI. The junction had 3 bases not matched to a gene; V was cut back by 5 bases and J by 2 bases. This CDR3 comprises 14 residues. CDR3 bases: TGTGCCAGCAGTCGGGAGGGCCCCACAGATACGCAGTATTTT. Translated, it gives CASSREGPTDTQYF.

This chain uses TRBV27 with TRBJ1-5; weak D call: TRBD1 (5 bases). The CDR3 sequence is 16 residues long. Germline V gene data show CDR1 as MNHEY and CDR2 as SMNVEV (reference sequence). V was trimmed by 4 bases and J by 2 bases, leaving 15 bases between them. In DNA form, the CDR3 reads TGTGCCAGCAGTTCCGGCCCGGGGGAGGGCAATCAGCCCCAGCATTTT. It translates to CASSSGPGEGNQPQHF.